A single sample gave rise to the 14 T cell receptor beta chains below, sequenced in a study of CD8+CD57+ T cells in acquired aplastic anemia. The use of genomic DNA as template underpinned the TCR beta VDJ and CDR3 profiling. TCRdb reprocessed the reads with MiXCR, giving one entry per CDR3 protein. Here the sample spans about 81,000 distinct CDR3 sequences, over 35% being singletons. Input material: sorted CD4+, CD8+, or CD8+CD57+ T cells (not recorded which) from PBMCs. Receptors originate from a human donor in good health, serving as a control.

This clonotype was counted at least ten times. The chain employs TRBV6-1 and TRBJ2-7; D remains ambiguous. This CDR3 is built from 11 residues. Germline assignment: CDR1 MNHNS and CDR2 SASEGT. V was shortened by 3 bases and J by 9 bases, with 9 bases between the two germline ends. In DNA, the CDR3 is TGTGCCAGCAGTGATTACCTAGGGCAGTACTTC. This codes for CASSDYLGQYF.

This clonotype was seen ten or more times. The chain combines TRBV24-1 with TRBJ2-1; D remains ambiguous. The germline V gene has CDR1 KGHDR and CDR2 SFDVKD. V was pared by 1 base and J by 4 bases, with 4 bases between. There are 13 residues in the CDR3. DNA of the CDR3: TGTGCCACCAGTGATTTTCAGTACAATGAGCAGTTCTTC. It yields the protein CATSDFQYNEQFF.

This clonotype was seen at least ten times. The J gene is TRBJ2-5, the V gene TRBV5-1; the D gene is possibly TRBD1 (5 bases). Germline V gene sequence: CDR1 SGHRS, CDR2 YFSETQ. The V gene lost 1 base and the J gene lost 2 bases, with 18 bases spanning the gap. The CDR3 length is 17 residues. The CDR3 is CASSLTAARTKQETQYF. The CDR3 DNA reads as TGCGCCAGCAGCTTGACCGCCGCCAGGACAAAACAAGAGACCCAGTACTTC.

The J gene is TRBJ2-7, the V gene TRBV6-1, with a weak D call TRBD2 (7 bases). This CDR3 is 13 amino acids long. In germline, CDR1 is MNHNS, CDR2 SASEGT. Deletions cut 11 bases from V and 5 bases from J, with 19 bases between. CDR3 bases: TGTGCCGGTGGGGGGGGGCCTGACGACGAGCAGTACTTC. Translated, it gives CAGGGGPDDEQYF.

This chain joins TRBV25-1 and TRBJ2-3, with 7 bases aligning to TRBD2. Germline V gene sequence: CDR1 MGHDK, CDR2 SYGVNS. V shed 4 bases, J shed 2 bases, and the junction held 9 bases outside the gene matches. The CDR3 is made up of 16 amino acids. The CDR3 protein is CASSALAEYLTDTQYF. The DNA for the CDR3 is TGTGCCAGCAGTGCTCTAGCGGAGTACCTCACAGATACGCAGTATTTT. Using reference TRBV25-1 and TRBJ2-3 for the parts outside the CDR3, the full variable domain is EADIYQTPRYLVIGTGKKITLECSQTMGHDKMYWYQQDPGMELHLIHYSYGVNSTEKGDLSSESTVSRIRTEHFPLTLESARPSHTSQYLCASSALAEYLTDTQYFGPGTRLTVL.

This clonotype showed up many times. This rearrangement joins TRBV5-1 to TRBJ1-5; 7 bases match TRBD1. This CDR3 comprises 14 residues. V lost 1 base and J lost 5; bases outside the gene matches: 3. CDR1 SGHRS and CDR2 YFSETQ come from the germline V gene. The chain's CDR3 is CASSLSGGYQPQHF. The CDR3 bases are TGCGCCAGCAGCTTGTCAGGGGGTTATCAGCCCCAGCATTTT.

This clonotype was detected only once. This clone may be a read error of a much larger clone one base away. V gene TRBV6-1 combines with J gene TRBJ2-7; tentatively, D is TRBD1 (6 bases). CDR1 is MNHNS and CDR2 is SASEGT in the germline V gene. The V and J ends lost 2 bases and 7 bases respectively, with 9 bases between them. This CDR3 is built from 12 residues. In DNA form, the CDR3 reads TGTGCCAGCAGTGAATCAGGGACAGAGCAGTACTTC. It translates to CASSESGTEQYF.

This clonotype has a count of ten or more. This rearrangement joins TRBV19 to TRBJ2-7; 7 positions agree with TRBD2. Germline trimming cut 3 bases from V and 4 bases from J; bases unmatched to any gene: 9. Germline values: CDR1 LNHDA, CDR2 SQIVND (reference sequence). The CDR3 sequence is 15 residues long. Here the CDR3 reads CASSMGRTRGYEQYF. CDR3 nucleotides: TGTGCCAGTAGTATGGGCCGGACTAGGGGTTACGAGCAGTACTTC.

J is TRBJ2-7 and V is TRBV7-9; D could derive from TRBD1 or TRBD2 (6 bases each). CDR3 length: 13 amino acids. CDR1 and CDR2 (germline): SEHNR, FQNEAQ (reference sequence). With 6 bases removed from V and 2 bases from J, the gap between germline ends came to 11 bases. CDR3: CASSAGGTYEQYF. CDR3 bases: TGTGCCAGCAGTGCCGGGGGCACCTACGAGCAGTACTTC.

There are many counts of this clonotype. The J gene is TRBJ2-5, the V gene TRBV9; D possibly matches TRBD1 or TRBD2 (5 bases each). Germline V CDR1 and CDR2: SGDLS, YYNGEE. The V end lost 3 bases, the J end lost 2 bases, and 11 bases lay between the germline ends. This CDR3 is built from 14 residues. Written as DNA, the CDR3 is TGTGCCAGCAGCGCCAGGGACGGACAAGAGACCCAGTACTTC. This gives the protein CASSARDGQETQYF.

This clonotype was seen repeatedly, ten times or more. The CDR3 loop reads CASSVAGGYEQYF. The DNA of the CDR3 is TGCGCCAGCAGTGTGGCGGGAGGGTACGAGCAGTACTTC. The genes are TRBV5-1 and TRBJ2-7; 9 positions match TRBD2. The CDR3 contains 13 residues. Germline values: CDR1 SGHRS, CDR2 YFSETQ. Losses at the gene ends were 5 bases for V and 4 bases for J; bases not matched to a gene: 4.

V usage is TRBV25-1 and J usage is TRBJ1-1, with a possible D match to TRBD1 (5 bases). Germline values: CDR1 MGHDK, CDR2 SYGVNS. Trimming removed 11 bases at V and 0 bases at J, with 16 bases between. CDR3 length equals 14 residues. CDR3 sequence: CAAGVGAMNTEAFF. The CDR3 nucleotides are TGTGCCGCAGGTGTAGGGGCGATGAACACTGAAGCTTTCTTT. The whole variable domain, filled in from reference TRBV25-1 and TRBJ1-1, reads EADIYQTPRYLVIGTGKKITLECSQTMGHDKMYWYQQDPGMELHLIHYSYGVNSTEKGDLSSESTVSRIRTEHFPLTLESARPSHTSQYLCAAGVGAMNTEAFFGQGTRLTVV.

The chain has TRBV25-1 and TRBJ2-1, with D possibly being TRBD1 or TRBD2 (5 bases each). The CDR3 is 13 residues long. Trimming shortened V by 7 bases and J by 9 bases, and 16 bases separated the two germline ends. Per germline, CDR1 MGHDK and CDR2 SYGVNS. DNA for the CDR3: TGTGCCAGCACGAATCGAGCGGACACTGAGCAGTTCTTC. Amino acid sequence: CASTNRADTEQFF.

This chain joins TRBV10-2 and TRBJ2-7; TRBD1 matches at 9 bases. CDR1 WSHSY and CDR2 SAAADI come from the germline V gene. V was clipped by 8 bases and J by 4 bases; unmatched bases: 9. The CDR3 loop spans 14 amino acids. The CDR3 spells CASEGGTGLYEQYF. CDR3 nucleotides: TGCGCCAGCGAAGGGGGGACAGGGCTGTACGAGCAGTACTTC.